These T cell receptor beta chains were read from a single sample in a study of CD8 T cells in Susac syndrome. TCRdb fed the immunoSEQ multiplex PCR reads into MiXCR, producing one record per CDR3 protein. The sample records under 200,000 distinct CDR3 sequences, about 94% being singletons. Sequencing input: CD4+ T cells from PBMCs. These receptors all stem from a human donor in good health. The CDR3 runs from the conserved cysteine through the conserved F or W. D genes are given only for firm matches. The listing skips clone size in some rows; elsewhere it reads once, few, many or a size class.

TRBV29-1,TRBJ2-3,.,.,CSVGIGGGTDTQYF
TRBV18,TRBJ1-1,.,TRBD1,CASSPPGTVNTEAFF
TRBV27,TRBJ1-2,.,TRBD1,CASSPTGTGGYTF
TRBV3-1,TRBJ1-6,.,.,CASSQVGNSPLHF
TRBV28,TRBJ1-1,.,TRBD1,CASSLDWGQGNTEAFF
TRBV28,TRBJ2-5,.,TRBD2,CASSLTASGDQETQYF
TRBV29-1,TRBJ2-4,.,.,CSVTGANIQYF
TRBV29-1,TRBJ2-7,.,.,CSGSDTLSYEQYF
TRBV20-1,TRBJ1-2,.,.,CSASVQGHYGYTF
TRBV30,TRBJ2-1,.,.,CAWSRTSWDEQFF
TRBV19,TRBJ1-5,.,TRBD1,CASSIRDRDNQPQHF
TRBV3-1,TRBJ2-5,.,TRBD2,CASSQEAAGQQETQYF
TRBV5-1,TRBJ2-6,.,.,CASSLDSGANVLTF
TRBV4-3,TRBJ2-3,.,.,CASSQVDGATDTQYF
TRBV4-3,TRBJ2-7,.,TRBD1,CASSQRQGPYEQYF
TRBV28,TRBJ2-5,.,.,CASSSDTDVTQYF
TRBV14,TRBJ2-1,.,.,CASSYGRLSSYNEQFF
TRBV20-1,TRBJ2-1,once,.,CSALNAGALSEQFF
TRBV7-2,TRBJ2-1,.,.,CASSKKYNEQFF
TRBV29-1,TRBJ1-1,.,TRBD1,CSVTGQGNTEAFF
TRBV27,TRBJ2-2,.,.,CASRTIRESRNTGELFF
TRBV18,TRBJ2-1,once,.,CASSPRRGENEQFF
TRBV25-1,TRBJ2-5,.,TRBD2,CASRSGGAAETQYF
TRBV5-1,TRBJ1-6,.,TRBD1,CASDPGTGTGIGNSPLHF
TRBV12-3/TRBV12-4,TRBJ1-4,.,TRBD1,CASRGQGSRKLFF
TRBV12-3/TRBV12-4,TRBJ2-7,.,TRBD2,CASSPTSGAGGQYF
TRBV30,TRBJ2-3,.,TRBD2,CAWSKASGADTQYF
TRBV19,TRBJ1-4,.,.,CASSYSGTPGEKLFF
TRBV2,TRBJ1-1,.,.,CATQAVNTEAFF
TRBV18,TRBJ2-3,few,TRBD1,CASSGQGGPDTQYF
TRBV28,TRBJ1-2,.,.,CASSLGGDNYGYTF
TRBV5-1,TRBJ2-1,.,.,CASSLLGPTEQFF
TRBV7-9,TRBJ1-1,.,.,CASSTTSVTEAFF
TRBV10-3,TRBJ2-1,once,TRBD2,CAISEGGRGGPFF
TRBV9,TRBJ2-5,.,.,CASSALSAETQYF
TRBV29-1,TRBJ2-3,.,.,CSVAPTDTQYF